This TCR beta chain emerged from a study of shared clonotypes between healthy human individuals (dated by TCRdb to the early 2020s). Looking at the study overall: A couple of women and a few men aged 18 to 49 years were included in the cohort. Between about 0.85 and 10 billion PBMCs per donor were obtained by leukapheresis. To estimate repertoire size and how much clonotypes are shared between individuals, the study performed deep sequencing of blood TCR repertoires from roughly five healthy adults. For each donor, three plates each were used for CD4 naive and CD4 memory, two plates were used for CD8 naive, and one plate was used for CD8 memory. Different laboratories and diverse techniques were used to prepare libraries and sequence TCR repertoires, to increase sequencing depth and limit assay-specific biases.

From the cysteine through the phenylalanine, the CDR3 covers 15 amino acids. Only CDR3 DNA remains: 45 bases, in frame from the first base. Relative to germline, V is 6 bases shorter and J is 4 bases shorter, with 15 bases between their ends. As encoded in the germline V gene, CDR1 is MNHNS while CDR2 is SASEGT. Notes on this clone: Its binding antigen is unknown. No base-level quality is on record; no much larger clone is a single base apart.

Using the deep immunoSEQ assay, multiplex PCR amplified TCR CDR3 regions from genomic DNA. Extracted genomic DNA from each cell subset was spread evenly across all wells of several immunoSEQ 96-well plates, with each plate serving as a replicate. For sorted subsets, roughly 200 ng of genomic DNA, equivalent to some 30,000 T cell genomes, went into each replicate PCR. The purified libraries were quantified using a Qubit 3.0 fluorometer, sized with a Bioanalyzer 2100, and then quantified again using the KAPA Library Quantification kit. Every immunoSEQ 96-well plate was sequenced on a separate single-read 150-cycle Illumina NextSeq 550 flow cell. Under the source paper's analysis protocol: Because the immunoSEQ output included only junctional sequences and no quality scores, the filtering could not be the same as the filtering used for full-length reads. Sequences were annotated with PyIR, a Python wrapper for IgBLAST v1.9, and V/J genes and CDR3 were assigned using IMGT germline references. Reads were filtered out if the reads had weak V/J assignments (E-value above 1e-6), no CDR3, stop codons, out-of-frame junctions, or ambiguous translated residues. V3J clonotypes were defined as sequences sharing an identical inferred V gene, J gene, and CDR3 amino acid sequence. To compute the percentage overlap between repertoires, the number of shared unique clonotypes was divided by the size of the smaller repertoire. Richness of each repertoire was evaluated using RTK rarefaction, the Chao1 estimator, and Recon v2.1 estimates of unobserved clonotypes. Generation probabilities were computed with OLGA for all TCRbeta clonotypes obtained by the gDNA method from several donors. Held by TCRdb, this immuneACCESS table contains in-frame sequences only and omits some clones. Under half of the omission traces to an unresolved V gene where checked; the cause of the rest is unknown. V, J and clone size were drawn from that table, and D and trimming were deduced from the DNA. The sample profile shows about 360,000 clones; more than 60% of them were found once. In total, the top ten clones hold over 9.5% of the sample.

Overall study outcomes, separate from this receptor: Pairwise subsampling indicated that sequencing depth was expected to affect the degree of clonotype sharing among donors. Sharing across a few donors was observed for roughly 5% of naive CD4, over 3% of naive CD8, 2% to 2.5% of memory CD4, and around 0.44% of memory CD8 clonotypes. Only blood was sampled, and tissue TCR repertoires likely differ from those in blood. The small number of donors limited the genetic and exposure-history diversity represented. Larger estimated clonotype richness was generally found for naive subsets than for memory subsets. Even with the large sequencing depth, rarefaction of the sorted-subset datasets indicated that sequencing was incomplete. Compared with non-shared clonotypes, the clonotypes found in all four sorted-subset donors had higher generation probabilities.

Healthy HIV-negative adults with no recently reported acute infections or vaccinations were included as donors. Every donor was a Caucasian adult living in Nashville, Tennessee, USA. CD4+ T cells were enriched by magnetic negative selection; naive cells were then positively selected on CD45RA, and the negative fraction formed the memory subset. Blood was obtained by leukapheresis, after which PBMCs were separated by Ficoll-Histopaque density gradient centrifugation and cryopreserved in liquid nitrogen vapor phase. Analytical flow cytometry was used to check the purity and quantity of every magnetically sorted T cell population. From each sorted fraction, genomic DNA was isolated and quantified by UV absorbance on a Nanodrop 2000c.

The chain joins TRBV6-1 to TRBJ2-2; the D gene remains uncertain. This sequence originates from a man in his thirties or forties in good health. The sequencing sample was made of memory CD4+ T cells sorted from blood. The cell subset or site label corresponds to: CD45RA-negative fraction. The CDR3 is CASSVNPTGTGELFF. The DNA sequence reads TGTGCCAGCAGCGTAAACCCGACGGGCACCGGGGAGCTGTTTTTT.